This section outlines one T cell receptor beta chain sequence together with its context. Seattle patient enrollment occurred during active infection, with longitudinal follow-up thereafter. This entry comes from a study of blood T cell repertoires in COVID-19. The overall study: Whether acute or convalescent, the COVID-19 samples came from the United States, Italy and Spain.

Per the original methods: The authors estimated nucleated cell counts from reference gene primer amplification. Method: immunoSEQ multiplex PCR; TCRdb's copy keeps in-frame clones and lacks some. D and trimming were read from the DNA, whereas the V and J calls and clone size are those reported in that table. The sample yields under 300,000 clones, approximately 84% seen once. This receptor was identified in a human donor with COVID-19, enrolled during active disease. The donor label of this sample is uncertain. The sample comprised peripheral blood.

CDR3 sequence reads: CASSLPTGISNQPQHF. DNA for the CDR3: TGTGCCAGCAGTTTACCAACAGGAATTAGCAATCAGCCCCAGCATTTT. The chain recombines TRBV28 with TRBJ1-5; D perhaps matches TRBD1 (5 bases). Germline CDR1 MDHEN, CDR2 SYDVKM. With 2 bases removed from V and 0 bases from J, the gap between germline ends came to 11 bases. The CDR3 runs 16 residues.